This TCR beta chain came from a study of cytomegalovirus exposure and HLA in healthy donors. Across the whole study: In terms of ancestry, the Caucasian-associated cluster contained about 81% of the approximately 380 genotyped donors. Study outcomes and limitations: Later on, an analysis tied about 17,000 TCR beta sequences to HLA alleles at 0.05 false discovery rate. Immune exposure information available was restricted to CMV serostatus.

The PCR had 60 Vbeta and 13 Jbeta primers. Sequenced by immunoSEQ multiplex PCR; TCRdb stores in-frame clones only, minus some. The repertoire consists of approximately 150,000 clones, with roughly 74% occurring once and the leading ten covering 6.2%. Comments on this clone: Its antigen remains unknown.

The V gene's germline CDR1 is LNHDA and CDR2 SQIVND (reference sequence). The CDR3 length is 15 residues. V lost 6 bases and J lost 2; bases outside the gene matches: 10. Donors counted as nominally healthy when sampled, yet unrecorded immune exposures were likely. The chain joins TRBV19 to TRBJ2-7; 7 bases are shared with TRBD1. The receptor was isolated from a woman between 40 and 50 years old in good health and CMV-seropositive. The sequencing input was PBMCs. The CDR3 loop is CASSEPGTVTYEQYF. The CDR3 DNA is TGTGCCAGTAGCGAGCCCGGGACAGTTACCTACGAGCAGTACTTC.